This T cell receptor beta chain was sequenced in a study of beta chain features in type 1 diabetes. Expressed TCRB transcripts got sequenced, as all isolated RNA was reverse transcribed. It was found that naive, central memory and regulatory T cell samples averaged around 3.6 million reads. Produced via immunoSEQ multiplex PCR; TCRdb's table is partial and in-frame only. Of 55,000 to 80,000 clones in the sample, around 49% were seen once. V gave up 1 base and J gave up 5 bases; unmatched junction bases: 6. The CDR3 sequence is 15 residues long. Germline lookup yields CDR1 SGHDT and CDR2 YYEEEE. With respect to this clone: Its antigen is still unknown.

Study observations and caveats: All four CD4+ subsets from Type 1 diabetes patients carried moderately but significantly shorter TCRB CDR3s.

Sequenced material: central memory CD4+ T cells from blood. The chain employs TRBV5-6 and TRBJ2-5, with TRBD1 identical over 9 bases. The clonotype was recovered from a man in his thirties or forties with type 1 diabetes. CDR3 protein: CASSLLSGTGETQYF. CDR3 sequence (DNA): TGTGCCAGCAGCTTGTTATCCGGGACAGGGGAGACCCAGTACTTC. The whole variable domain, filled in from reference TRBV5-6 and TRBJ2-5, reads DAGVTQSPTHLIKTRGQQVTLRCSPKSGHDTVSWYQQALGQGPQFIFQYYEEEERQRGNFPDRFSGHQFPNYSSELNVNALLLGDSALYLCASSLLSGTGETQYFGPGTRLLVL.